Listed below are T cell receptor beta chains from one sample, sequenced in a study of blood T cell repertoires in COVID-19. Profiled with immunoSEQ multiplex PCR; TCRdb holds only in-frame clones, not every one. The sample consists of tens of thousands of clones, 90% of them appearing once. Material for sequencing was peripheral blood. These receptors came from an elderly woman with active or convalescent COVID-19. Both conserved end residues are part of each CDR3. The order of the fields is J gene, D gene, clone size, V gene, CDR3 DNA, CDR3 protein. A D gene is named only where the DNA matches it firmly. Some rows have no size entry. The others give once, few or many, or a class for an expanded clone.

j_gene: TRBJ1-1
d_gene: -
abundance: -
v_gene: TRBV7-9
CDR3nt: TGTGCCAGCAGCTCGCGTACAGGGAACACTGAAGCTTTCTTT
CDR3aa: CASSSRTGNTEAFF

j_gene: TRBJ2-1
d_gene: TRBD2
abundance: -
v_gene: TRBV5-4
CDR3nt: TGTGCCAGCAGCTTGCGGCTAGCGGCCAGCTACAATGAGCAGTTCTTC
CDR3aa: CASSLRLAASYNEQFF

j_gene: TRBJ2-3
d_gene: TRBD2
abundance: once
v_gene: TRBV5-6
CDR3nt: TGTGCCAGCAGCCAGGGACTAGCGGAGGATACGCAGTATTTT
CDR3aa: CASSQGLAEDTQYF

j_gene: TRBJ2-5
d_gene: -
abundance: -
v_gene: TRBV10-3
CDR3nt: TGTGCCATCAGTGAGTCGGGGCGGCAAGAGACCCAGTACTTC
CDR3aa: CAISESGRQETQYF

j_gene: TRBJ2-3
d_gene: -
abundance: -
v_gene: TRBV7-8
CDR3nt: TGTGCCAGCAGCTTAGGACAGGACAGGCAGTATTTT
CDR3aa: CASSLGQDRQYF

j_gene: TRBJ2-7
d_gene: -
abundance: -
v_gene: TRBV30
CDR3nt: TGTGCCTGGAGTGGCCCAGAAAGCGAGCAGTACTTC
CDR3aa: CAWSGPESEQYF

j_gene: TRBJ2-3
d_gene: TRBD2
abundance: -
v_gene: TRBV9
CDR3nt: TGTGCCAGCAGCGTAGGGACTAGCGGACTCACAGATACGCAGTATTTT
CDR3aa: CASSVGTSGLTDTQYF

j_gene: TRBJ2-3
d_gene: -
abundance: -
v_gene: TRBV25-1
CDR3nt: TGTGCCAGCAGGCCACTGACTTGGTTTAGAGAGTATTTT
CDR3aa: CASRPLTWFREYF

j_gene: TRBJ2-3
d_gene: -
abundance: -
v_gene: TRBV18
CDR3nt: TGTGCCAGCTCACCTTACGACTTAGGGGCATCTACAGATACGCAGTATTTT
CDR3aa: CASSPYDLGASTDTQYF

j_gene: TRBJ1-5
d_gene: -
abundance: few
v_gene: TRBV2
CDR3nt: TGTGCCAGCAGGGACAGTTATAATCAGCCCCAGCATTTT
CDR3aa: CASRDSYNQPQHF

j_gene: TRBJ2-7
d_gene: TRBD1
abundance: -
v_gene: TRBV18
CDR3nt: TGTGCCAGCTCACCCGTAGGGGACAGCCTAACCTACGAGCAGTACTTC
CDR3aa: CASSPVGDSLTYEQYF

j_gene: TRBJ1-1
d_gene: -
abundance: -
v_gene: TRBV5-1
CDR3nt: TGCGCCAGCAGCTTGGGCCCGGGGGAGGCCACTGAAGCTTTCTTT
CDR3aa: CASSLGPGEATEAFF

j_gene: TRBJ2-2
d_gene: -
abundance: -
v_gene: TRBV28
CDR3nt: TGTGCCAGCACTGCCCCGGGTGGCACCGGGGAGCTGTTTTTT
CDR3aa: CASTAPGGTGELFF

j_gene: TRBJ1-6
d_gene: -
abundance: -
v_gene: TRBV9
CDR3nt: TGTGCCAGCAGCCCGGGACACCATAATTCACCCCTCCACTTT
CDR3aa: CASSPGHHNSPLHF

j_gene: TRBJ2-7
d_gene: -
abundance: few
v_gene: TRBV5-4
CDR3nt: TGTGCCAGCAGCTTCAGGGGCCCCTACGAGCAGTACTTC
CDR3aa: CASSFRGPYEQYF

j_gene: TRBJ2-3
d_gene: -
abundance: -
v_gene: TRBV5-1
CDR3nt: TGCGCCAGCAGCTTGGCTAGCCCTAGCACAGATACGCAGTATTTT
CDR3aa: CASSLASPSTDTQYF

j_gene: TRBJ1-2
d_gene: -
abundance: once
v_gene: TRBV7-2
CDR3nt: TGTGCCAGCAGCTCCTGGGGGCTTAACTATGGCTACACCTTC
CDR3aa: CASSSWGLNYGYTF